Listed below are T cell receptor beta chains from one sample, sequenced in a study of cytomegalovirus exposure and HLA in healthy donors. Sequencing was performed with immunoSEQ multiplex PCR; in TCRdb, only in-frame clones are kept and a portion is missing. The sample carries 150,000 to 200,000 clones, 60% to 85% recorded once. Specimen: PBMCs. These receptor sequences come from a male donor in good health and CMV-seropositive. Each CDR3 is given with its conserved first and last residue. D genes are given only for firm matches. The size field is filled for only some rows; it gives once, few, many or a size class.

CDR3nt: TGTGCCAGCAGCTTGCAGGTGAATGAGCAGTTCTTC
CDR3aa: CASSLQVNEQFF
abundance: -
d_gene: -
j_gene: TRBJ2-1
v_gene: TRBV7-9

CDR3nt: TGTGCCAGTAGTATAACAGGCGGCGACACTGAAGCTTTCTTT
CDR3aa: CASSITGGDTEAFF
abundance: -
d_gene: -
j_gene: TRBJ1-1
v_gene: TRBV19

CDR3nt: TGTGCCAGCAGCGAGACTAGCAACAATGAGCAGTTCTTC
CDR3aa: CASSETSNNEQFF
abundance: -
d_gene: TRBD2
j_gene: TRBJ2-1
v_gene: TRBV6-4

CDR3nt: TGTGCCAGCAGCACCCGGGGGGGATTTCACAATGAGCAGTTCTTC
CDR3aa: CASSTRGGFHNEQFF
abundance: -
d_gene: TRBD2
j_gene: TRBJ2-1
v_gene: TRBV11-2

CDR3nt: TGTGCCAGCAGTTACTCTATTTCCGGGGAGCTGTTTTTT
CDR3aa: CASSYSISGELFF
abundance: -
d_gene: -
j_gene: TRBJ2-2
v_gene: TRBV6-5

CDR3nt: TGTGCCAGCAGTGAAGAGCCCCGCACAGATACGCAGTATTTT
CDR3aa: CASSEEPRTDTQYF
abundance: -
d_gene: -
j_gene: TRBJ2-3
v_gene: TRBV2

CDR3nt: TGTGCCAGCAGCGTAGGGGGGGGGCCCTGGAATAATTCACCCCTCCACTTT
CDR3aa: CASSVGGGPWNNSPLHF
abundance: few
d_gene: -
j_gene: TRBJ1-6
v_gene: TRBV9

CDR3nt: TGTGCCTGGAGCCCGCTCGGGGGATACGAGCAGTACTTC
CDR3aa: CAWSPLGGYEQYF
abundance: -
d_gene: -
j_gene: TRBJ2-7
v_gene: TRBV30

CDR3nt: TGTGCCAGCTCACCATTAGACAGAAGAGATTTCAACTATGGCTACACCTTC
CDR3aa: CASSPLDRRDFNYGYTF
abundance: -
d_gene: -
j_gene: TRBJ1-2
v_gene: TRBV18

CDR3nt: TGCGCCAGCAGCACTTCGGGACTAGTCAGTGCAAATGAGCAGTTCTTC
CDR3aa: CASSTSGLVSANEQFF
abundance: -
d_gene: TRBD2
j_gene: TRBJ2-1
v_gene: TRBV5-1

CDR3nt: TGTTCCAGCAGCTTTTCCCGGGCAGGGGGTATGTACGAGCAGTACTTC
CDR3aa: CSSSFSRAGGMYEQYF
abundance: -
d_gene: TRBD1
j_gene: TRBJ2-7
v_gene: TRBV7-9

CDR3nt: TGTGCCAGTATGCGGGGCCGTGTGGGAATTCAGCCCCAGCATTTT
CDR3aa: CASMRGRVGIQPQHF
abundance: -
d_gene: -
j_gene: TRBJ1-5
v_gene: TRBV19

CDR3nt: TGTGCCAGTAGTATAGCCTCACAGGGGAGCTATGGCTACACCTTC
CDR3aa: CASSIASQGSYGYTF
abundance: -
d_gene: TRBD1
j_gene: TRBJ1-2
v_gene: TRBV19

CDR3nt: TGTGCCAGCAGTATAGATGGGGCCTTTAACACTGAAGCTTTCTTT
CDR3aa: CASSIDGAFNTEAFF
abundance: -
d_gene: -
j_gene: TRBJ1-1
v_gene: TRBV6-1

CDR3nt: TGTGCCAGCAGCTCCCTCGTAGGGGTTGGCGCTGAAGCTTTCTTT
CDR3aa: CASSSLVGVGAEAFF
abundance: -
d_gene: -
j_gene: TRBJ1-1
v_gene: TRBV5-8

CDR3nt: TGTGCCAGCAGTCCAGGGGGCGGGAGCAATCAGCCCCAGCATTTT
CDR3aa: CASSPGGGSNQPQHF
abundance: -
d_gene: TRBD1
j_gene: TRBJ1-5
v_gene: TRBV6-5

CDR3nt: TGTGCCAGCAGGACAGGGACCTATGGCTACACCTTC
CDR3aa: CASRTGTYGYTF
abundance: once
d_gene: TRBD1
j_gene: TRBJ1-2
v_gene: TRBV6-5

CDR3nt: TGTGCCAGCAGGTGGTGGGGAACAGTCAAGGGGGGCTACACCTTC
CDR3aa: CASRWWGTVKGGYTF
abundance: -
d_gene: -
j_gene: TRBJ1-2
v_gene: TRBV5-6

CDR3nt: TGTGCCAGCAGTTTACGGGGGGCAGGAAAATACAATGAGCAGTTCTTC
CDR3aa: CASSLRGAGKYNEQFF
abundance: -
d_gene: -
j_gene: TRBJ2-1
v_gene: TRBV28

CDR3nt: TGTGCCAGCAGCTTGGGGCCCACAGGGGGAGATGGCTACACCTTC
CDR3aa: CASSLGPTGGDGYTF
abundance: -
d_gene: TRBD1
j_gene: TRBJ1-2
v_gene: TRBV5-4

CDR3nt: TGCGCCAGCAGCCAAAGGTATCGGACAGGAACTGAAGCTTTCTTT
CDR3aa: CASSQRYRTGTEAFF
abundance: few
d_gene: TRBD1
j_gene: TRBJ1-1
v_gene: TRBV4-1

CDR3nt: TGTGCCAGCACAGCAGGGGTTGTCACTGAAGCTTTCTTT
CDR3aa: CASTAGVVTEAFF
abundance: -
d_gene: -
j_gene: TRBJ1-1
v_gene: TRBV6-1

CDR3nt: TGTGCCAGCAACAATGAAGGACAGAAACGGGAAAAACTGTTTTTT
CDR3aa: CASNNEGQKREKLFF
abundance: few
d_gene: -
j_gene: TRBJ1-4
v_gene: TRBV6-6

CDR3nt: TGTGCCAGCAGCGGACTGGGGACAGGGGAGAGTGGCTACACCTTC
CDR3aa: CASSGLGTGESGYTF
abundance: -
d_gene: TRBD1
j_gene: TRBJ1-2
v_gene: TRBV5-5

CDR3nt: TGTGCCAGCAGTTCTACCTACGAGCAGTACTTC
CDR3aa: CASSSTYEQYF
abundance: medium-sized
d_gene: -
j_gene: TRBJ2-7
v_gene: TRBV27

CDR3nt: TGTGCCAGCAGTTACGAGGACAGGGTTGAGACCCAGTACTTC
CDR3aa: CASSYEDRVETQYF
abundance: -
d_gene: TRBD1
j_gene: TRBJ2-5
v_gene: TRBV6-5

CDR3nt: TGTGCCAGCTCACCAAATGCGGGACCGATCTTT
CDR3aa: CASSPNAGPIF
abundance: few
d_gene: -
j_gene: TRBJ1-1
v_gene: TRBV18

CDR3nt: TGTGCCAGCAGTTGGAGCAGGGGCTCCACTGAAGCTTTCTTT
CDR3aa: CASSWSRGSTEAFF
abundance: -
d_gene: -
j_gene: TRBJ1-1
v_gene: TRBV27

CDR3nt: TGTGCCAGCAAGGGTACAGGACTAAGGTCCTACGAGCAGTACTTC
CDR3aa: CASKGTGLRSYEQYF
abundance: -
d_gene: -
j_gene: TRBJ2-7
v_gene: TRBV6-5

CDR3nt: TGTGCCAGCAGCTTATTCGTACAGGCTCTTAATTCACCCCTCCACTTT
CDR3aa: CASSLFVQALNSPLHF
abundance: -
d_gene: -
j_gene: TRBJ1-6
v_gene: TRBV11-2

CDR3nt: TGTGCCACGGATCGGGACAGTGGTGTTCCTGGTGGCTACACCTTC
CDR3aa: CATDRDSGVPGGYTF
abundance: -
d_gene: TRBD1
j_gene: TRBJ1-2
v_gene: TRBV6-4

CDR3nt: TGTGCCAGCTCACCTGACAGGGGAAACACTGAAGCTTTCTTT
CDR3aa: CASSPDRGNTEAFF
abundance: -
d_gene: TRBD1
j_gene: TRBJ1-1
v_gene: TRBV18

CDR3nt: TGTGCCAGCGAACCTCGGAGCTCAACTTATCACACAGATACGCAGTATTTT
CDR3aa: CASEPRSSTYHTDTQYF
abundance: -
d_gene: -
j_gene: TRBJ2-3
v_gene: TRBV7-9

CDR3nt: TGTGCCAGCAGCGTAGGGGGGGAGGCGTATAATTCACCCCTCCACTTT
CDR3aa: CASSVGGEAYNSPLHF
abundance: -
d_gene: -
j_gene: TRBJ1-6
v_gene: TRBV9

CDR3nt: TGTGCCAGTAGTACCCGGGACAGTACTTATGGCTACACCTTC
CDR3aa: CASSTRDSTYGYTF
abundance: -
d_gene: TRBD1
j_gene: TRBJ1-2
v_gene: TRBV19

CDR3nt: TGCGCCAGCAGCTCAGCGGGGGGGCGACAAGAGACCCAGTACTTC
CDR3aa: CASSSAGGRQETQYF
abundance: -
d_gene: TRBD2
j_gene: TRBJ2-5
v_gene: TRBV10-2

CDR3nt: TGTGCCAGCAGCCCGGCGGGGGGGCGTGTTGGCGAGCAGTACTTC
CDR3aa: CASSPAGGRVGEQYF
abundance: -
d_gene: TRBD2
j_gene: TRBJ2-7
v_gene: TRBV11-2

CDR3nt: TGTGCCTGGAGTCTGCAGGGGAACACTGAAGCTTTCTTT
CDR3aa: CAWSLQGNTEAFF
abundance: few
d_gene: -
j_gene: TRBJ1-1
v_gene: TRBV30

CDR3nt: TGTGCTAGCCCTTCTAGCGTTCACGAGCAGTACTTC
CDR3aa: CASPSSVHEQYF
abundance: -
d_gene: -
j_gene: TRBJ2-7
v_gene: TRBV7-7

CDR3nt: TGTGCCAGCAGTGAAGAGGCAGGGTTTATCTACGAGCAGTACTTC
CDR3aa: CASSEEAGFIYEQYF
abundance: -
d_gene: -
j_gene: TRBJ2-7
v_gene: TRBV2

CDR3nt: TGCGCCAGCAGCCAAGAGCCAGGGGGCCAGCCCCAGCATTTT
CDR3aa: CASSQEPGGQPQHF
abundance: -
d_gene: TRBD1
j_gene: TRBJ1-5
v_gene: TRBV4-1

CDR3nt: TGTGCCAGCAGCCCCCGGGATCCCACAGATACGCAGTATTTT
CDR3aa: CASSPRDPTDTQYF
abundance: -
d_gene: -
j_gene: TRBJ2-3
v_gene: TRBV7-3

CDR3nt: TGTGCCTGGAGTCCGACAGGGGCTTCCTATGGCTACACCTTC
CDR3aa: CAWSPTGASYGYTF
abundance: once
d_gene: TRBD1
j_gene: TRBJ1-2
v_gene: TRBV30

CDR3nt: TGTGCCAGCAGGGGGGGGAAAGGCTCCTACGAGCAGTACTTC
CDR3aa: CASRGGKGSYEQYF
abundance: -
d_gene: TRBD2
j_gene: TRBJ2-7
v_gene: TRBV2

CDR3nt: TGTGCCTGGAACAGGCAAGGGGATGGCTACACCTTC
CDR3aa: CAWNRQGDGYTF
abundance: -
d_gene: -
j_gene: TRBJ1-2
v_gene: TRBV30

CDR3nt: TGCGCCAGCAGGAACTTAGACAGGTTCGAGCCCCAGCATTTT
CDR3aa: CASRNLDRFEPQHF
abundance: -
d_gene: -
j_gene: TRBJ1-5
v_gene: TRBV4-3

CDR3nt: TGCGCCAGCAGGGGTGGGAGGGTTTCTCCTTACGAGCAGTACTTC
CDR3aa: CASRGGRVSPYEQYF
abundance: -
d_gene: TRBD2
j_gene: TRBJ2-7
v_gene: TRBV10-2

CDR3nt: TGTGCCAGCAGTTACCAGGGGGAAGGCTACACCTTC
CDR3aa: CASSYQGEGYTF
abundance: -
d_gene: TRBD1
j_gene: TRBJ1-2
v_gene: TRBV6-5

CDR3nt: TGTGCCAGCAGTTTACCTAGCGGGGGACGAACCGGGGAGCTGTTTTTT
CDR3aa: CASSLPSGGRTGELFF
abundance: -
d_gene: TRBD2
j_gene: TRBJ2-2
v_gene: TRBV28

CDR3nt: TGTGCCAGCAGCTTGGGCCGGACAGGGGTAGGGAGGGAGACCCAGTACTTC
CDR3aa: CASSLGRTGVGRETQYF
abundance: -
d_gene: TRBD1
j_gene: TRBJ2-5
v_gene: TRBV11-1

CDR3nt: TGTGCCAGCAGCCAAGACCATTTAACTTATGGCTACACCTTC
CDR3aa: CASSQDHLTYGYTF
abundance: -
d_gene: -
j_gene: TRBJ1-2
v_gene: TRBV14

CDR3nt: TGTGCCAGCAGCGTAGACCCCGACAGGCAGAACACTGAAGCTTTCTTT
CDR3aa: CASSVDPDRQNTEAFF
abundance: -
d_gene: -
j_gene: TRBJ1-1
v_gene: TRBV9

CDR3nt: TGTGCCAGCAGCTCTGGGCCCTTCTATGAGCAGTTCTTC
CDR3aa: CASSSGPFYEQFF
abundance: -
d_gene: -
j_gene: TRBJ2-1
v_gene: TRBV5-4

CDR3nt: TGTGCCAGCAGGGCGGTTGAGCAAAACACCATATATTTT
CDR3aa: CASRAVEQNTIYF
abundance: once
d_gene: -
j_gene: TRBJ1-3
v_gene: TRBV2